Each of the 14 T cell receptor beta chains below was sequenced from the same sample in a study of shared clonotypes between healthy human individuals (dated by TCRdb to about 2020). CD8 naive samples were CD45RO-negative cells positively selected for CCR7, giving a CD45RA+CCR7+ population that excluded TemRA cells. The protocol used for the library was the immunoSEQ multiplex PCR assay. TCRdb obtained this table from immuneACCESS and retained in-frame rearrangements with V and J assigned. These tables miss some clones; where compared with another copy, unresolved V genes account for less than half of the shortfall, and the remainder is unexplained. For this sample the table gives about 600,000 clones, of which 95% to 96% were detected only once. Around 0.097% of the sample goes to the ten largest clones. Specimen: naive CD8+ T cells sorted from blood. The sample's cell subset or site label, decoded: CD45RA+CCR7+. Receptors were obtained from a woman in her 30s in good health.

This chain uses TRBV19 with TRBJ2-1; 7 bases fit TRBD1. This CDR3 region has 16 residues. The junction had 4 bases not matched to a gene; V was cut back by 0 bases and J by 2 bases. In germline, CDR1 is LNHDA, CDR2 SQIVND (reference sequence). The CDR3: CASSIDLGQTYNEQFF. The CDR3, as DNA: TGTGCCAGTAGTATAGATCTGGGACAGACCTACAATGAGCAGTTCTTC.

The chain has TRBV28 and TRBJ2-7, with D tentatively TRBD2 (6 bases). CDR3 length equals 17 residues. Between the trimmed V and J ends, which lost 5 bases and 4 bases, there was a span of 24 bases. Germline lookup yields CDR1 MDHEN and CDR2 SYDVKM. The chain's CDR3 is CASSGESGRGVRYEQYF. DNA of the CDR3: TGTGCCAGCAGTGGGGAGAGTGGGCGGGGAGTAAGGTACGAGCAGTACTTC.

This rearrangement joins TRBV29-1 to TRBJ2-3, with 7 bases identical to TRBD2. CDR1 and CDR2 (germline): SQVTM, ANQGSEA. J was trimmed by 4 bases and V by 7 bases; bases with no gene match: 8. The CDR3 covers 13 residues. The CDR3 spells CSAQRDGSDTQYF. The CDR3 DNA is TGCAGCGCACAGCGGGATGGGTCAGATACGCAGTATTTT.

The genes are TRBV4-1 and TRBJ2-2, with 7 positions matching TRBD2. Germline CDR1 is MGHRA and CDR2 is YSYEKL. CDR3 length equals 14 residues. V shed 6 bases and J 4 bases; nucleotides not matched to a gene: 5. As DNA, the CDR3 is TGCGCCAGCAGGGCGGGAGAGGGCACCGGGGAGCTGTTTTTT. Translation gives CASRAGEGTGELFF.

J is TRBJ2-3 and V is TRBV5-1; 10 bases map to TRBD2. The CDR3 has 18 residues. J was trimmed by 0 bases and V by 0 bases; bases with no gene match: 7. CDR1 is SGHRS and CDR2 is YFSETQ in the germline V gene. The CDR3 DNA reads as TGCGCCAGCAGCTTGGCCGGGCTAGCGGGAGCCAGCACAGATACGCAGTATTTT. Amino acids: CASSLAGLAGASTDTQYF.

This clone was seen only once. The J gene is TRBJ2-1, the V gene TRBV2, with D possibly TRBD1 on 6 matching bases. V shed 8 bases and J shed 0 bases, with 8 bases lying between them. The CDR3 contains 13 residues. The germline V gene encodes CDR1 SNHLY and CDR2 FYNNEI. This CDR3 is CASRDNSYNEQFF. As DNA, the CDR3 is TGTGCCAGCCGGGACAACTCCTACAATGAGCAGTTCTTC.

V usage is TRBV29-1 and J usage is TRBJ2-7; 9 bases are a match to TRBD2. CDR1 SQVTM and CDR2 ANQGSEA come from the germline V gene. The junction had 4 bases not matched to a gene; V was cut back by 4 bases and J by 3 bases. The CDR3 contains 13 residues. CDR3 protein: CSVGLAGIYEQYF. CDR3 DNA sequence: TGCAGCGTTGGGCTAGCGGGGATCTACGAGCAGTACTTC.

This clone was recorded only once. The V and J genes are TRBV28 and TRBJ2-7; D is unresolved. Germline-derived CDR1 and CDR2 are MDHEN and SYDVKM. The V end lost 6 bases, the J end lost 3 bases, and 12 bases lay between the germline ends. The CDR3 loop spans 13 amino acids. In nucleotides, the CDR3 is TGTGCCAGCAGCCGCGAGAACCTCTACGAGCAGTACTTC. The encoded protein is CASSRENLYEQYF.

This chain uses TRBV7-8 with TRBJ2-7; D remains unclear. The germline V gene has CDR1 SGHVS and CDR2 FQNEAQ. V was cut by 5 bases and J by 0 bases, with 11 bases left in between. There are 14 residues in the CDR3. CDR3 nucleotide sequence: TGTGCCAGCAGCGCTAGACTGAGCTCCTACGAGCAGTACTTC. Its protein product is CASSARLSSYEQYF.

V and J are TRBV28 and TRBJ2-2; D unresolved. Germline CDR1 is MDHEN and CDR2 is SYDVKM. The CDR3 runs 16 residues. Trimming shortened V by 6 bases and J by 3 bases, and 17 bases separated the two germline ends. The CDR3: CASSSPNEKDTGELFF. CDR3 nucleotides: TGTGCCAGCAGCTCCCCAAACGAGAAGGACACCGGGGAGCTGTTTTTT.

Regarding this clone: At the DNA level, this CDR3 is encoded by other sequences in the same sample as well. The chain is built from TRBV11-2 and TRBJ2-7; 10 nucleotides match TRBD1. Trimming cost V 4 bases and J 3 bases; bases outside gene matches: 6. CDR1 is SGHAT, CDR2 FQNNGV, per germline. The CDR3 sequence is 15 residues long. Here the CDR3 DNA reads TGTGCCAGCAGCTCCCGGGACAGGGGATACTACGAGCAGTACTTC. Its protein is CASSSRDRGYYEQYF.

CDR3 residues: CASSYFQGTVRGYTF. CDR3 DNA: TGTGCCAGCAGTTACTTTCAGGGGACGGTTCGAGGCTACACCTTC. The V and J genes are TRBV6-5 and TRBJ1-2; D perhaps matches TRBD1 (6 bases). V was shortened by 1 base and J by 8 bases, with 17 bases between the two germline ends. Looked up from germline, CDR1 is MNHEY and CDR2 is SVGAGI. The CDR3 runs to 15 residues.

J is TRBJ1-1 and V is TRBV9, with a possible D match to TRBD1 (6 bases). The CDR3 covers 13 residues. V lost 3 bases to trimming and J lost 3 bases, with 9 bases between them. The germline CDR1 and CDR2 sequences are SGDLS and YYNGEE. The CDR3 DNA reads TGTGCCAGCAGCGAGGACAGTTACACTGAAGCTTTCTTT. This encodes CASSEDSYTEAFF.

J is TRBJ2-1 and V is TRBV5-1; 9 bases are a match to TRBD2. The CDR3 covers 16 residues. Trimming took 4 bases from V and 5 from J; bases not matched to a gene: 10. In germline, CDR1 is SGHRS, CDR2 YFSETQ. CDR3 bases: TGCGCCAGCAGCGCCACGGGCGGGAGGGCCAACAATGAGCAGTTCTTC. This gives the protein CASSATGGRANNEQFF.